Listed below are T cell receptor beta chains from one sample, sequenced in a study of T cell changes during pregnancy in multiple sclerosis. Repertoires were generated with immunoSEQ multiplex PCR, while TCRdb's copy carries only in-frame clones and drops some. This table has 95,000 to 150,000 clones, approximately 95% appearing once. Source: peripheral blood, taken before pregnancy. Every receptor here comes from a female donor with multiple sclerosis, enrolled in a pregnancy study. CDR3s include the opening cysteine and the closing phenylalanine or tryptophan.

>TRBV5-1|TRBJ2-1
CASSPGNEQFF
>TRBV2|TRBJ2-5
CASLPNSMLGAVETQYF
>TRBV11-2|TRBJ2-7
CASSSGPRDRTYEQYF
>TRBV14|TRBJ2-1
CASSARDRGSYNEQFF
>TRBV30|TRBJ1-2
CAWSVRQGRMGYTF
>TRBV7-2|TRBJ1-5
CASSFTGDQPQHF
>TRBV2|TRBJ1-2
CASSATPAGYGYTF
>TRBV7-9|TRBJ2-7
CASSLFTYEQYF
>TRBV5-1|TRBJ2-3
CASRPPMREGLTSAGTDTQYF
>TRBV7-8|TRBJ2-1
CASSPNRRGGHYNEQFF
>TRBV11-2|TRBJ1-3
CASSLGSRQLGNTIYF
>TRBV29-1|TRBJ1-6
CSVKTATNSPLHF
>TRBV6-5|TRBJ1-1
CASKQGALSITEAFF
>TRBV6-5|TRBJ2-2
CASSPQGFSGELFF
>TRBV5-6|TRBJ2-1
CASLLAGSSYNEQFF
>TRBV9|TRBJ1-4
CASSGGTANEKLFF
>TRBV5-1|TRBJ2-3
CASSLGTSGSRTDTQYF
>TRBV29-1|TRBJ1-1
CSVPSGPLNTEAFF
>TRBV2|TRBJ1-2
CASIDRDYGYTF
>TRBV9|TRBJ1-1
CASSVASTLNTEAFF
>TRBV6-5|TRBJ1-2
CASGRGGGNYGYTF
>TRBV5-4|TRBJ1-2
CASSLVQNYGYTF
>TRBV6-1|TRBJ2-7
CAISSGQGGYEQYF
>TRBV11-2|TRBJ1-1
CASSLDGQGRRTEAFF
>TRBV7-3|TRBJ1-2
CASSSTTGEGYTF
>TRBV4-1|TRBJ1-2
CASSQDRFTGGYTF
>TRBV7-7|TRBJ1-3
CASSLFLRSSGNTIYF
>TRBV25-1|TRBJ2-3
CASSELAGVSPYF
>TRBV28|TRBJ2-7
CATLTGTGTYEQYF
>TRBV28|TRBJ2-3
CASSLGLAGVADTQYF
>TRBV2|TRBJ2-2
CASSESGRTFTGELFF
>TRBV28|TRBJ1-5
CASSPGQGGQPQHF
>TRBV27|TRBJ2-1
CASRQPSGSNEQFF
>TRBV7-9|TRBJ1-4
CASSSARATNEKLFF
>TRBV5-6|TRBJ2-2
CASSLDRGTGELFF
>TRBV27|TRBJ1-2
CASSFREGDGYTF
>TRBV5-1|TRBJ2-2
CASSLETTSVGELFF
>TRBV7-2|TRBJ2-3
CASSPWATGLTDTQYF
>TRBV11-1|TRBJ2-1
CASRQTDSYNEQFF
>TRBV30|TRBJ2-1
CAWSPGSGRQFF
>TRBV11-2|TRBJ2-1
CASSLTGRGGYNEQFF
>TRBV7-9|TRBJ2-2
CASSPEWLAAFRSTGELFF
>TRBV6-1|TRBJ1-1
CASNYPGSNTEAFF
>TRBV2|TRBJ1-1
CASSEYRRLEAFF
>TRBV9|TRBJ1-2
CASSVAATETYGYTF
>TRBV5-1|TRBJ2-1
CASSLGLAGDVEQFF
>TRBV5-4|TRBJ2-7
CASSLEASRYEQYF
>TRBV28|TRBJ2-7
CASSRDRATYEQYF
>TRBV6-1|TRBJ1-4
CARRTGPNEKLFF